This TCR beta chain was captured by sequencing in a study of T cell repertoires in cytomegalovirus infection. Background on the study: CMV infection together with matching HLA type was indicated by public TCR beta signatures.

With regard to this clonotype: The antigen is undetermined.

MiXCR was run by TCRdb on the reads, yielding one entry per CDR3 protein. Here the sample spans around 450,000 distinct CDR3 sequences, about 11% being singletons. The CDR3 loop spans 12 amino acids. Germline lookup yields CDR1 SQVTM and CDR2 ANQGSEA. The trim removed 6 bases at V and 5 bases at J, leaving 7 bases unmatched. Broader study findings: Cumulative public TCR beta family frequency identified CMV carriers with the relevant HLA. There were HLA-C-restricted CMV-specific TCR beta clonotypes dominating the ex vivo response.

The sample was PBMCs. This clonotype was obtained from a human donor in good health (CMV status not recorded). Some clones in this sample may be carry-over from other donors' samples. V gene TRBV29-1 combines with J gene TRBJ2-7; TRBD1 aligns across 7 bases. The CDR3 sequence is CSVTGQHDEQYF. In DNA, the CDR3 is TGCAGCGTCACGGGACAGCACGACGAGCAGTACTTC.